A single sample is the source of the 13 T cell receptor beta chains below, sequenced in a study of memory CD4+ T cells and cytomegalovirus serostatus. Single viable CD3+CD4+CD8-CD45RO+ cells were sorted as the memory CD4+ T cells. The assay was immunoSEQ multiplex PCR, and TCRdb's table has in-frame clones only and misses some. The sample comprises about 56,000 clones, roughly 87% of which are singletons, and roughly 0.4% rests with the top ten. The sequenced sample was memory CD4+ T cells from blood. All receptors come from an adult in good health and CMV-seronegative.

This clone was seen a handful of times. The chain employs TRBV7-3 and TRBJ1-2, with D unresolved. The CDR3 spans 14 residues. Germline CDR1 reads SGHTA; CDR2 reads FQGTGA. Trimming left V 5 bases short and J 6 bases short, with 16 bases between. CDR3 residues: CASSPSGRTDGYTF. The CDR3 bases are TGTGCCAGCAGCCCCTCCGGGAGGACTGATGGCTACACCTTC.

This sequence joins TRBV28 and TRBJ2-3; TRBD1 matches 7 bases. This CDR3 has 16 amino acids. Per the germline V gene, CDR1 is MDHEN and CDR2 is SYDVKM. Unmatched junction bases numbered 12, after V lost 8 bases and J lost 1 base. The CDR3 DNA reads as TGTGCCAGCGTACCTAACAGGGGTGGGGGCACAGATACGCAGTATTTT. It translates to CASVPNRGGGTDTQYF.

CDR3 protein: CASSPRLGAGGLLVGTEAFF. The CDR3 DNA reads TGTGCCAGCAGCCCTAGACTAGGGGCAGGGGGTCTATTAGTGGGCACTGAAGCTTTCTTT. J is TRBJ1-1 and V is TRBV5-4; 7 bases agree with TRBD1. Germline values: CDR1 SGHNT, CDR2 YYREEE (reference sequence). The CDR3 spans 20 residues. Losses at the gene ends were 4 bases for V and 4 bases for J; bases not matched to a gene: 25.

This clone was counted once. The chain employs TRBV5-6 and TRBJ1-6, with D possibly being TRBD1 (5 bases). This CDR3 is built from 15 residues. Between the trimmed V and J ends, which lost 0 bases and 3 bases, there was a span of 7 bases. Per the germline V gene, CDR1 is SGHDT and CDR2 is YYEEEE. CDR3 sequence reads: CASSLAGFYNSPLHF. The CDR3 bases are TGTGCCAGCAGCTTGGCAGGGTTCTATAATTCACCCCTCCACTTT.

This rearrangement joins TRBV21-1 to TRBJ1-1. TRBV21-1 counts as a pseudogene. The CDR3 spans 13 residues. The CDR3 bases are TGTGCCAGCAGCAAAGGGAGGGGAACTGAAGCTTTCTTT. It translates to CASSKGRGTEAFF.

This clone has more than one count but fewer than ten. The chain combines TRBV30 with TRBJ1-5, with D possibly TRBD1 on 5 matching bases. There are 15 residues in the CDR3. Germline V CDR1 and CDR2: GTSNPN, SVGIG (reference sequence). The V and J ends lost 2 bases and 4 bases respectively, with 15 bases between them. CDR3: CAWSSGGAGNQPQHF. In DNA, the CDR3 is TGTGCCTGGAGTTCGGGAGGGGCAGGTAATCAGCCCCAGCATTTT.

This sequence joins TRBV7-2 and TRBJ1-4, with D perhaps matching TRBD1 (6 bases). Germline assignment: CDR1 SGHTA and CDR2 FQGNSA. Trimming took 1 base from V and 1 from J, leaving 16 bases between them. The CDR3 is made up of 18 amino acids. CDR3: CASSLVGAGAITNEKLFF. The CDR3 DNA is TGTGCCAGCAGCTTAGTTGGGGCAGGGGCGATAACTAATGAAAAACTGTTTTTT.

The chain has TRBV5-1 and TRBJ1-1, with D unresolved. V was pared by 4 bases and J by 6 bases, with 13 bases between. This CDR3 is 13 amino acids long. The germline V gene encodes CDR1 SGHRS and CDR2 YFSETQ. CDR3 region: CASSPRGISEAFF. In DNA, the CDR3 is TGCGCCAGCAGCCCCCGGGGTATCTCTGAAGCTTTCTTT.

This clone was counted between two and nine times. The chain employs TRBV6-1 and TRBJ2-5; either TRBD1 or TRBD2 may fit D (5 bases each). Trimming pared 6 bases from V and 10 bases from J, leaving 18 bases between. The CDR3 contains 13 residues. CDR1 MNHNS and CDR2 SASEGT come from the germline V gene. The CDR3 coding sequence is TGTGCCAGCAGAACAGGAATGCAAGAGGGCCAGTACTTC. This codes for CASRTGMQEGQYF.

The CDR3 region is CASSPGTASGQETQYF. CDR3 nucleotide sequence: TGTGCCAGCAGCCCGGGGACGGCTAGCGGACAAGAGACCCAGTACTTC. The chain carries TRBV11-1 and TRBJ2-5; 7 bases agree with TRBD2. Germline V lookup: CDR1 SGHAT, CDR2 FQDESV (reference sequence). Trimming took 5 bases from V and 2 from J; bases not matched to a gene: 11. The CDR3 covers 16 residues.

The CDR3 reads CASSFDRGRGGGGYTF. CDR3 in DNA: TGTGCCAGCAGTTTCGACAGGGGGCGCGGGGGTGGTGGCTACACCTTC. This rearrangement joins TRBV27 to TRBJ1-2, with 10 bases that match TRBD1. The V gene's germline CDR1 is MNHEY and CDR2 SMNVEV (reference sequence). The CDR3 contains 16 residues. The ends lost 3 bases at V and 7 bases at J; junction bases unmatched: 11.

V usage is TRBV4-1 and J usage is TRBJ1-3; weak D call: TRBD1 (5 bases). Trimming removed 3 bases from V and 3 bases from J, with 12 bases in between. In germline, CDR1 is MGHRA, CDR2 YSYEKL. The length of the CDR3 is 15 residues. The CDR3 DNA reads TGCGCCAGCAGCCACCGGGACCGAGATGGAAACACCATATATTTT. Protein: CASSHRDRDGNTIYF.

The sample holds one count of this clone. The V call is TRBV7-2, the J call TRBJ1-2; 10 positions agree with TRBD1. The CDR3 has 15 residues. Germline V CDR1 and CDR2: SGHTA, FQGNSA. V shed 5 bases, J shed 4 bases, and the junction held 7 bases outside the gene matches. The CDR3 loop reads CASSPRQGASYGYTF. The CDR3 DNA reads as TGTGCCAGCAGCCCCCGACAGGGGGCTAGCTATGGCTACACCTTC.